This TCR beta chain was documented in a study of blood T cell repertoires in COVID-19. Study context: Sites across the United States, Italy and Spain contributed samples from acute and convalescent COVID-19. Sources were T cells, B-cell-depleted T cells, or PBMCs; the material itself was cDNA or gDNA.

It was during active infection that Seattle patients were enrolled and then longitudinally followed. Trimming took 2 bases from V and 3 from J, leaving 8 bases between them. The CDR3 spans 14 residues. The V gene's germline CDR1 is KGHSH and CDR2 LQKENI. Authors' processing steps: Quantification of nucleated cells was approximated via reference gene primer amplification. Assay: immunoSEQ multiplex PCR; the TCRdb copy retains only in-frame clones and omits some. V, J and clone size derive from that table, while D and trimming were established from the DNA sequence. The sample has about 210,000 clones, 82% seen once.

The V call is TRBV18, the J call TRBJ2-1; D gene ambiguous. The sequenced sample consisted of peripheral blood. The source is a woman in her 70s with COVID-19, enrolled during active disease. CDR3 loop: CASSPNSNYNEQFF. The CDR3 DNA reads TGTGCCAGCTCACCAAACAGCAACTACAATGAGCAGTTCTTC.